Each of the 2 T cell receptor beta chains below was sequenced from the same sample in a study of graft-versus-host responses after intestinal transplantation (dated by TCRdb to the early 2020s). The library came from the immunoSEQ multiplex PCR assay. TCRdb retrieved this table from immuneACCESS and kept in-frame rearrangements only. Not all clones are present; in checked studies, unresolved V genes account for under half, and no reason is known for the remainder. The sample table records about 8,600 clones; over 25% of these occur just once. 4.5% to 6.5% of the sample comes from the top ten. The label giving this sample's time point can be read as: cells obtained before transplantation from donor or recipient. The starting material was alloreactive CD4+ T cells from a mixed lymphocyte reaction culture, obtained before intestinal transplant. The cell subset or site label, read with the paper, signifies: CFSE-low proliferating T cells sorted from roughly 6-day pre-transplant mixed lymphocyte reaction (GvH or HvG direction). All receptors derive from a human patient who received an intestinal transplant.

The sample holds a few counts of this clone. The chain recombines TRBV10-1 with TRBJ1-2, with a possible D match to TRBD1 (5 bases). The CDR3 is 13 amino acids. In germline, CDR1 is WNHNN, CDR2 SYGVQD (reference sequence). Trimming removed 3 bases from V and 2 bases from J, with 7 bases in between. This chain's CDR3 is CASSDRANYGYTF. In DNA, the CDR3 is TGCGCCAGCAGTGACAGGGCCAACTATGGCTACACCTTC.

J is TRBJ1-2 and V is TRBV5-8; no clear D. The CDR3 loop spans 13 amino acids. CDR1 is SGHTS, CDR2 YDEGEE, per germline. V was shortened by 0 bases and J by 3 bases, with 6 bases between the two germline ends. CDR3 bases: TGTGCCAGCAGCTTGGGGGAGTACTATGGCTACACCTTC. Its translation: CASSLGEYYGYTF.